Detailed here is one TCR beta chain. The sample originates from a study of blood T cell repertoires in COVID-19. Whole-study context: There were acute and convalescent COVID-19 samples, and they came from the United States, Italy and Spain. T cells, B-cell-depleted T cells, or PBMCs supplied cDNA or gDNA.

Assay: immunoSEQ multiplex PCR; the TCRdb copy retains only in-frame clones and omits some. The data show about 250,000 clones, with approximately 85% seen just once and approximately 9.1% held by the top ten. The V segment lost 2 bases and the J segment 7 bases; nucleotides outside the gene matches: 5. Germline V CDR1 and CDR2: LNHDA, SQIVND (reference sequence). The CDR3 loop spans 15 amino acids. Everyone who took part was roughly 18 to 90 years old, and they came from fewer than 25 US areas. Participant reports of clinical history set cohort assignment. The TCR originated in a woman in her fifties or sixties with acute COVID-19. The J gene is TRBJ1-4, the V gene TRBV19; 9 nucleotides match TRBD1. The specimen was PBMCs or T cells enriched from blood (not recorded which). CDR3 nucleotide sequence: TGTGCCAGTAGTATAACAGGGGGCCGGAGTGAAAAACTGTTTTTT. Translated, it gives CASSITGGRSEKLFF.